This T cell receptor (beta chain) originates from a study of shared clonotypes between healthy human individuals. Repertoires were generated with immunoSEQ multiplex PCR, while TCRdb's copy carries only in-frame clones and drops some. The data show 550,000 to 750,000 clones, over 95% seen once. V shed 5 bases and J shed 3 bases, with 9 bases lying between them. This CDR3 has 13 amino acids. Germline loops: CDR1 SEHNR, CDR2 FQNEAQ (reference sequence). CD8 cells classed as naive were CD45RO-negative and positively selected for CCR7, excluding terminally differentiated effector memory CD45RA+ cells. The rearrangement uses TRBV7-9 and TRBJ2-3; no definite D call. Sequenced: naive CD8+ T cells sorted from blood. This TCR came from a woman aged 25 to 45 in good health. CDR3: CASSHVQTDTQYF. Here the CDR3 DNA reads TGTGCCAGCAGCCACGTACAGACAGATACGCAGTATTTT.